This T cell receptor beta chain derives from a study of T-cell reconstitution after alpha-beta-depleted transplantation in children (dated by TCRdb to 2016 to 2018). In the study overall: Using TCR repertoire profiling, the study followed T-cell immune reconstitution in a quantitative way in children after TCRalphabeta/CD19-depleted allogeneic hematopoietic cell transplantation.

V and J are trimmed by 5 bases and 3 bases, and the gene matches miss 4 bases of the junction. Sequences LNHNV (CDR1) and YYDKDF (CDR2) are obtained from the germline V gene (reference sequence). The CDR3 has 13 amino acids, counting the end cysteine and phenylalanine. This entry keeps only the CDR3 DNA: 39 bases, framed from base 1. In this sample, this clonotype turned up a few times. Its antigen is unknown. No quality values exist for individual bases; no much larger clone is one base distant. Libraries came from PCR. The instrument given in TCRdb is Illumina HiSeq 2500. TCR libraries were prepared with molecular barcoding, using unique molecular identifiers to normalize TCRbeta repertoire quantification. The public sequencing data were trimmed at Q25 with fastp and processed into clonotypes with MiXCR by TCRdb, which kept only in-frame beta chains. Every CDR3 protein is listed once, alongside the most common genes and DNA of its rows. For this sample there are almost 400,000 distinct CDR3 sequences; approximately 20% appear just once. Together, the top ten hold around 4% of the sample.

The receptor was isolated from a human donor who donated a stem cell graft to a child with acute myeloid leukemia. This material consisted of PBMCs from the stem cell graft donor, taken from the stem cell graft. The chain was built from TRBV15 and TRBJ2-7, with 7 bases aligning to TRBD2. The DNA sequence reads TGTGCCACCAGCCCCGGACTAGTCTACGAGCAGTACTTC. Its protein reads: CATSPGLVYEQYF.